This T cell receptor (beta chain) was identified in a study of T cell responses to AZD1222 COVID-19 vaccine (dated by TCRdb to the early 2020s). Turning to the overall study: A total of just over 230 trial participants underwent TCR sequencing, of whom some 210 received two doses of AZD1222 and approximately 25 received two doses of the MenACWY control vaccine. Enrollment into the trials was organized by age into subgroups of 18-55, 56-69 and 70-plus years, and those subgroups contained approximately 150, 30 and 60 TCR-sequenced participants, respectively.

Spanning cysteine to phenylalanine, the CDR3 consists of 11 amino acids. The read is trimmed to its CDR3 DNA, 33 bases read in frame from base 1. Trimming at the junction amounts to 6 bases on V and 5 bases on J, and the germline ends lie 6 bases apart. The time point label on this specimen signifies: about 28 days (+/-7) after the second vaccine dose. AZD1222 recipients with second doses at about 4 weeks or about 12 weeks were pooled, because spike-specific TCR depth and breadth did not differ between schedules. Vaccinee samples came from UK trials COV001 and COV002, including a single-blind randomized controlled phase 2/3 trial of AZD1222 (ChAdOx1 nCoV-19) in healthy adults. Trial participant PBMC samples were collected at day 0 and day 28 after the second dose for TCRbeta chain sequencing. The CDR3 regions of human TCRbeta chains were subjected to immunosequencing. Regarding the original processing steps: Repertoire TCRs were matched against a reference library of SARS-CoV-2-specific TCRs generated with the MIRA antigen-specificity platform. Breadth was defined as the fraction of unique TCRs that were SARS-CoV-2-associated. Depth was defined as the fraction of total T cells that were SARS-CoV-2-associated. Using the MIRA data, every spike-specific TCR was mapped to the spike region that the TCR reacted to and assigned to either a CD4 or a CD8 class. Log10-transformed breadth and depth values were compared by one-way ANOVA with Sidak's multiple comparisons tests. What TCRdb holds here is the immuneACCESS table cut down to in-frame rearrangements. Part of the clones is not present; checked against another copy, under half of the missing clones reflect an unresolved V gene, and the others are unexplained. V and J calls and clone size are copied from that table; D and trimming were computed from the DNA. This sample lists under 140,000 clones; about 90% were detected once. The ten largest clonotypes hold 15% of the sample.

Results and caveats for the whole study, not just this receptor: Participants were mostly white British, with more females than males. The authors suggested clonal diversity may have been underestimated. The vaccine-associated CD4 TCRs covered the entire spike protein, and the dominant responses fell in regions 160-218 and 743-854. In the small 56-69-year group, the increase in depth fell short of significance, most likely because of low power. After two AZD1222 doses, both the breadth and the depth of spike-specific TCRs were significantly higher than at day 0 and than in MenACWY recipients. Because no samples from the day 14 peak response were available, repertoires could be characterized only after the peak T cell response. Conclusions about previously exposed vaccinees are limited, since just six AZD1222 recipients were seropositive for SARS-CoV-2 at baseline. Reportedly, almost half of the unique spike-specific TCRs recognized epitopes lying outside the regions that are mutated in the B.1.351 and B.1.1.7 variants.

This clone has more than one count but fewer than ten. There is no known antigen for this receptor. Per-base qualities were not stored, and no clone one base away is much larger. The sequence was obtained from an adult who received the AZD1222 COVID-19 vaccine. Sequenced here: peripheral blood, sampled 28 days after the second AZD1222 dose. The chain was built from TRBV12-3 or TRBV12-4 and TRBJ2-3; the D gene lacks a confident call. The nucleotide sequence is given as TGTGCCAGCAGCGACGTAGATACGCAGTATTTT. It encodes CASSDVDTQYF.